This T cell receptor (beta chain) was recovered during a study of post-analysis software for immune sequencing data. Study summary: Included courses were relapsing-remitting and secondary progressive multiple sclerosis; progressive-relapsing multiple sclerosis was also included. Study findings and constraints: The study found significantly lower normalized Chao1 diversity in multiple sclerosis patients than in controls. Five or six TRBV segments, TRBV5-6, TRBV5-1 and TRBV20-1 among them, were found more frequent in patients than controls.

This clonotype was picked up many times. Its antigen remains unidentified. Sequencing libraries made from TCR beta cDNA carried unique molecular identifiers. The authors obtained 400,000 to 600,000 cDNA molecules from around 0.96 to 9.9 million T cells. TCRdb re-called the PCR reads with MiXCR, one entry per CDR3 protein. The top ten clones hold approximately 3% of a sample with about 200,000 distinct CDR3 sequences, about 30% of them seen once. Per the germline V gene, CDR1 is DFQATT and CDR2 is SNEGSKA (reference sequence). CDR3 length: 16 residues. V shed 5 bases and J shed 5 bases, with 24 bases lying between them.

This receptor was obtained from a girl under 18 with multiple sclerosis. This sequence joins TRBV20-1 and TRBJ2-5; the D gene is possibly TRBD1 (6 bases). Specimen: blood. The chain's CDR3 is CSALNYREPRSETQYF. The CDR3 DNA reads TGCAGTGCTCTGAATTACAGGGAGCCAAGATCTGAGACCCAGTACTTC.